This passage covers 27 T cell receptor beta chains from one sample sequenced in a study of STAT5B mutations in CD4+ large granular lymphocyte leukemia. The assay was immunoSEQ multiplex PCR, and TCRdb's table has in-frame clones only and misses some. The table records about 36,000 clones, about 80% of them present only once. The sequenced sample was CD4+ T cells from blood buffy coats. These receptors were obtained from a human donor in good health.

The CDR3 coding sequence is TGCGCCAGCAGCTTGAATCCCACTAGCGGCCAAGAGACCCAGTACTTC. This gives the protein CASSLNPTSGQETQYF. The rearrangement joins TRBV5-1 to TRBJ2-5, with 8 positions matching TRBD2. The CDR3 runs 16 residues. CDR1 is SGHRS, CDR2 YFSETQ, per germline. V trimming: 1 base; J trimming: 1 base; junction bases outside the gene matches: 6.

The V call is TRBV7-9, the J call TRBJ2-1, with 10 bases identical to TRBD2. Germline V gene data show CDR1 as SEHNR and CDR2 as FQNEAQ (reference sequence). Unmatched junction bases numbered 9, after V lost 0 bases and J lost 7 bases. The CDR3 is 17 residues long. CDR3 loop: CASSLATAGGPPNEQFF. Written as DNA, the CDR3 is TGTGCCAGCAGCTTAGCCACAGCGGGGGGGCCGCCGAATGAGCAGTTCTTC.

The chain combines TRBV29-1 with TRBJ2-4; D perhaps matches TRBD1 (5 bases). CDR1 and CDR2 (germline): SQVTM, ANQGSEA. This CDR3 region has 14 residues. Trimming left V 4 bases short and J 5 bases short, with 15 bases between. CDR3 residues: CSVVKGVNENIQYF. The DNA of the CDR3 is TGCAGCGTTGTTAAAGGGGTTAATGAAAACATTCAGTACTTC.

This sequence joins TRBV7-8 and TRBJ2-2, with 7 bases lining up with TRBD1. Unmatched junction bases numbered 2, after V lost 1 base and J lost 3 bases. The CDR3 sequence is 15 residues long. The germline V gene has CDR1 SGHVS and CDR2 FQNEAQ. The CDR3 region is CASSLGDRYTGELFF. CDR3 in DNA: TGTGCCAGCAGCTTAGGGGACAGATACACCGGGGAGCTGTTTTTT.

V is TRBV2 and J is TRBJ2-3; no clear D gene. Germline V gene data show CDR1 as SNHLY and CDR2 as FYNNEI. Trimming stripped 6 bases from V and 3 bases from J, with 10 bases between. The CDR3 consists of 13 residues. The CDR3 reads CASSLTRTDTQYF. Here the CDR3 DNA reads TGTGCCAGCAGCCTCACCAGGACAGATACGCAGTATTTT.

CDR3 sequence: CASSSDWGLGNEQFF. The CDR3 DNA reads as TGCGCCAGCAGCTCGGATTGGGGGTTAGGCAATGAGCAGTTCTTC. V is TRBV5-1 and J is TRBJ2-1; either TRBD1 or TRBD2 may fit D (5 bases each). The CDR3 extends over 15 amino acids. Deletions cut 3 bases from V and 6 bases from J, with 16 bases between. CDR1 SGHRS and CDR2 YFSETQ come from the germline V gene.

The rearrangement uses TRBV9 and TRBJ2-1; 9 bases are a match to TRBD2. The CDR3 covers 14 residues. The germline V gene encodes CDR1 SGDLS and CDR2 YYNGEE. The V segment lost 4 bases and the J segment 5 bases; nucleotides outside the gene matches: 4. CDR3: CASSRRLADNEQFF. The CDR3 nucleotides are TGTGCCAGCAGCAGAAGACTAGCGGACAATGAGCAGTTCTTC.

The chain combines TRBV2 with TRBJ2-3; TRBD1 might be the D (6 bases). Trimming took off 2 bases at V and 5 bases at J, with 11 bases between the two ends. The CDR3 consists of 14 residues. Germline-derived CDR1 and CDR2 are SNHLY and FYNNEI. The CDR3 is CASSETTQGDTQYF. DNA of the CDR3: TGTGCCAGCAGTGAAACGACACAGGGAGATACGCAGTATTTT.

The CDR3 DNA follows: TGTGCCAGCAGCTCGACCGGGACTAGCGCATTGGAGACCCAGTACTTC. This encodes CASSSTGTSALETQYF. This chain connects TRBV11-3 to TRBJ2-5; 10 nucleotides align to TRBD2. The V segment lost 4 bases and the J segment 5 bases; nucleotides outside the gene matches: 10. This CDR3 is 16 amino acids long. CDR1 SGHNT and CDR2 YENEEA come from the germline V gene. Looking up the rest from reference TRBV11-3 and TRBJ2-5 gives the full variable domain: EAGVVQSPRYKIIEKKQPVAFWCNPISGHNTLYWYLQNLGQGPELLIRYENEEAVDDSQLPKDRFSAERLKGVDSTLKIQPAELGDSAVYLCASSSTGTSALETQYFGPGTRLLVL.

The chain's CDR3 is CASSPRGGAAYNSPLHF. The CDR3 bases are TGTGCCAGCAGCCCCCGAGGGGGCGCGGCCTATAATTCACCCCTCCACTTT. The chain links TRBV11-2 to TRBJ1-6; 7 bases match TRBD1. The CDR3 contains 17 residues. Unmatched junction bases numbered 9, after V lost 5 bases and J lost 2 bases. Per germline, CDR1 SGHAT and CDR2 FQNNGV.

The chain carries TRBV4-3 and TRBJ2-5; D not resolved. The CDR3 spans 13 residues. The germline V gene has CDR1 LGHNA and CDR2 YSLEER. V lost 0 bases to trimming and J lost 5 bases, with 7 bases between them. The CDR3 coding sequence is TGCGCCAGCAGCCAAGAATTACATGAGACCCAGTACTTC. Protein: CASSQELHETQYF.

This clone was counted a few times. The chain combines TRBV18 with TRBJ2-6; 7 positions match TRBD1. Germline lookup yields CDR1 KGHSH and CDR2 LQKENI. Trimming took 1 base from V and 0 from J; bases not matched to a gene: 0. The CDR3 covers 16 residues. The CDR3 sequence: CASSPRTGSGANVLTF. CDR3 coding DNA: TGTGCCAGCTCACCACGGACAGGCTCTGGGGCCAACGTCCTGACTTTC.

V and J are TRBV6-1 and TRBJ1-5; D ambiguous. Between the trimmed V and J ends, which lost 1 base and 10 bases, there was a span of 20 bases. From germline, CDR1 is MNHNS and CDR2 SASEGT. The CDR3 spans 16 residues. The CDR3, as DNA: TGTGCCAGCAGTGAAGTAGGGTCCAACAATCATGGCCCCCAGCATTTT. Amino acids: CASSEVGSNNHGPQHF.

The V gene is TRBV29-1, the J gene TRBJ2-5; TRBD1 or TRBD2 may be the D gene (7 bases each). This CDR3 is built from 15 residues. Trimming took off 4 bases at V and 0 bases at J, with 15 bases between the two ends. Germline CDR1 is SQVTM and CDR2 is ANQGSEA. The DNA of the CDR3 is TGCAGCGTTGCAGGGGGGGGAGGGTACCAAGAGACCCAGTACTTC. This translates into CSVAGGGGYQETQYF.

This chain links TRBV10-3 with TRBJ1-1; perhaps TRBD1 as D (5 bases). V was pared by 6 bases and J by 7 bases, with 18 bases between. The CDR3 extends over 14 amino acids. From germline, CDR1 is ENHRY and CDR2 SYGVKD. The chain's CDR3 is CAIRTGTADSEAFF. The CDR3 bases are TGTGCCATCAGGACCGGGACGGCTGACAGTGAAGCTTTCTTT.

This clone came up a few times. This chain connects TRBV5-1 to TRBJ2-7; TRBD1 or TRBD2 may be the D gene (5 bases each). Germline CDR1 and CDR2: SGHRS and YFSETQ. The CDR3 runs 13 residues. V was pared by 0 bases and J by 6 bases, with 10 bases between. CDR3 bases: TGCGCCAGCAGCTTGGCCTCCGGGGCCGAGCAGTACTTC. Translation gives CASSLASGAEQYF.

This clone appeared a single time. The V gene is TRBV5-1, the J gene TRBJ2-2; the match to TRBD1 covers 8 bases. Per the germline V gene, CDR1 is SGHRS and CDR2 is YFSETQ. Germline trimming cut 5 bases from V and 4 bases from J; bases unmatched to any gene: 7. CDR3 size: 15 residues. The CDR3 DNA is TGCGCCAGCAGTCCAGGGGGCGCGGGCACCGGGGAGCTGTTTTTT. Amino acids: CASSPGGAGTGELFF.

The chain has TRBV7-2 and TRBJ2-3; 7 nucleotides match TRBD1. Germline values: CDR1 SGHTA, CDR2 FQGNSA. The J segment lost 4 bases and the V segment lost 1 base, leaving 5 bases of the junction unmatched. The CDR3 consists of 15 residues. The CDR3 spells CASSLVGGVADTQYF. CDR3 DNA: TGTGCCAGCAGCTTAGTAGGGGGCGTCGCAGATACGCAGTATTTT.

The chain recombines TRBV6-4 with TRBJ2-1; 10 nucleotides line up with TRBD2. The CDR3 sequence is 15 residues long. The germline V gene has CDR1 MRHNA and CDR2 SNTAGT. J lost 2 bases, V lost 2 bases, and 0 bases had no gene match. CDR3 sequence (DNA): TGTGCCAGCAGTGACCTAGCGGGAGCCTACAATGAGCAGTTCTTC. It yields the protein CASSDLAGAYNEQFF.

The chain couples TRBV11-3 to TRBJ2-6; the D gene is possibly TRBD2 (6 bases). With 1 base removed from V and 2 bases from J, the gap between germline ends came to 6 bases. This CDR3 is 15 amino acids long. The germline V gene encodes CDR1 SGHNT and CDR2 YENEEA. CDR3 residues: CASSLAGAGANVLTF. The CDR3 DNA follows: TGTGCCAGCAGCTTAGCGGGGGCTGGGGCCAACGTCCTGACTTTC.

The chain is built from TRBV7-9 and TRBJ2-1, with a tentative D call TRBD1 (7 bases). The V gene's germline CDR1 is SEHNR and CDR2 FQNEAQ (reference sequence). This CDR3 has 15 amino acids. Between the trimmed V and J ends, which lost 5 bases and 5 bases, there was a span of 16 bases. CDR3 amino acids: CASSPTGSGHNEQFF. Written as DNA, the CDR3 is TGTGCCAGCAGCCCGACAGGGAGCGGGCACAATGAGCAGTTCTTC.

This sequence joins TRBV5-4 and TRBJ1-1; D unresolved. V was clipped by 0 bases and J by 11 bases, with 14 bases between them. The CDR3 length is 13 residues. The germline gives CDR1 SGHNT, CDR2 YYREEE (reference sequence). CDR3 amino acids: CASSLEGSGLAFF. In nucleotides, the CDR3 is TGTGCCAGCAGCTTGGAAGGGAGCGGTCTGGCTTTCTTT.

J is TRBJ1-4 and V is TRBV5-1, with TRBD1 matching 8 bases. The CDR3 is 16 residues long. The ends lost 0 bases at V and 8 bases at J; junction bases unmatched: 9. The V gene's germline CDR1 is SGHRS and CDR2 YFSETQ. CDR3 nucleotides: TGCGCCAGCAGCTTGGTGGCAGGGGGCATTCAAGAAAAACTGTTTTTT. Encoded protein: CASSLVAGGIQEKLFF.

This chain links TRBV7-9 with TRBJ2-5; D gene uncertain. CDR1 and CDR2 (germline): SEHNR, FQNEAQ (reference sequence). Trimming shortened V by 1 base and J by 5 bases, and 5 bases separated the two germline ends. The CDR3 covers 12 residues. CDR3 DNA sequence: TGTGCCAGCAGCTTAGGCCTCGAGACCCAGTACTTC. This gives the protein CASSLGLETQYF.

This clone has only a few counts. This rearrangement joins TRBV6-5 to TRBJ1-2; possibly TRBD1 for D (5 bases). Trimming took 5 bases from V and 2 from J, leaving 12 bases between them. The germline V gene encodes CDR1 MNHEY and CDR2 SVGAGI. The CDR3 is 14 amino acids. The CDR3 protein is CASSVVQENYGYTF. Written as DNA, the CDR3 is TGTGCCAGCAGTGTAGTACAGGAGAACTATGGCTACACCTTC.

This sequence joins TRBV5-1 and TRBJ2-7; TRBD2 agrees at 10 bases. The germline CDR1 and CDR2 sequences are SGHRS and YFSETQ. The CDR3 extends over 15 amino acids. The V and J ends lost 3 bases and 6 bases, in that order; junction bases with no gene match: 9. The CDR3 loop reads CASSSDSAGGLEQYF. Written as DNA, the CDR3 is TGCGCCAGCAGCTCAGATTCAGCGGGGGGGCTCGAGCAGTACTTC.

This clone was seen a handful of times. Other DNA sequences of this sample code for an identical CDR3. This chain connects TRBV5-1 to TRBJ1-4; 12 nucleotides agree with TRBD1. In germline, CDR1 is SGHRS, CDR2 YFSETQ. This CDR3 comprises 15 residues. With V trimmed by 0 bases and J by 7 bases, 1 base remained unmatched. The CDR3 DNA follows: TGCGCCAGCAGCTTGGTGGGACAGGGGGCTGAAAAACTGTTTTTT. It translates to CASSLVGQGAEKLFF. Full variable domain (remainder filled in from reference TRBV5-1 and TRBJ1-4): KAGVTQTPRYLIKTRGQQVTLSCSPISGHRSVSWYQQTPGQGLQFLFEYFSETQRNKGNFPGRFSGRQFSNSRSEMNVSTLELGDSALYLCASSLVGQGAEKLFFGSGTQLSVL.